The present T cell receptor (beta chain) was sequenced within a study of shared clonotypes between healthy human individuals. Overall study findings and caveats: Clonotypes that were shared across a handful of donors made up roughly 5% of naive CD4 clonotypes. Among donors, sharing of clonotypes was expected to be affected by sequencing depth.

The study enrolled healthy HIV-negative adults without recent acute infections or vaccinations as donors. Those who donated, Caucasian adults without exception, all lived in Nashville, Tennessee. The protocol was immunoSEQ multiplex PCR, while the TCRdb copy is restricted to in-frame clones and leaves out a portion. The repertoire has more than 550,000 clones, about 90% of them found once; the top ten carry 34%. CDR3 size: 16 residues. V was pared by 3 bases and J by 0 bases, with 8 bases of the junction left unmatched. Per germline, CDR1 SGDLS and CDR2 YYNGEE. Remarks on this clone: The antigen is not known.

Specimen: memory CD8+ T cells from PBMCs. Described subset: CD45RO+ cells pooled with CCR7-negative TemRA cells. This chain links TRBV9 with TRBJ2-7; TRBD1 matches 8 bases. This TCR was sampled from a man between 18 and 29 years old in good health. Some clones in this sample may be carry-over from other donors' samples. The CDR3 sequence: CASSASSGTGSYEQYF. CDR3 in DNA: TGTGCCAGCAGCGCCTCCTCCGGGACAGGCTCCTACGAGCAGTACTTC.